Listed here is a single TCR beta chain. After extraction with the RNeasy kit, roughly 0.45 to 1 ug of the RNA was reverse transcribed using random hexamers. One entry per CDR3 protein results from TCRdb running MiXCR on the immunoSEQ multiplex PCR reads. The sample contains 200,000 or so distinct CDR3 sequences, approximately 95% of which appear only once. These data originate in a study of CD8 T cells in Susac syndrome. The source material was CD8+ T cells from PBMCs. The clonotype was recovered from a human donor with Susac syndrome.

The CDR3 spells CASSFGTSGVYNEQFF. The CDR3 coding sequence is TGTGCCAGCAGTTTTGGGACTAGCGGAGTTTACAATGAGCAGTTCTTC. V usage is TRBV27 and J usage is TRBJ2-1; 11 positions match TRBD2. The CDR3 is made up of 16 amino acids. The J segment lost 4 bases and the V segment lost 3 bases, leaving 5 bases of the junction unmatched. Per germline, CDR1 MNHEY and CDR2 SMNVEV (reference sequence).